The 24 T cell receptor beta chains below come from one sample, sequenced in a study of blood T cell repertoires in COVID-19. Produced via immunoSEQ multiplex PCR; TCRdb's table is partial and in-frame only. The repertoire has about 200,000 clones, more than 80% of them found once; the top ten carry around 1.3%. Sequencing input: PBMCs or T cells enriched from blood (not recorded which). Source of these receptors: a man aged 25-40 years who had recovered from COVID-19.

J is TRBJ2-3 and V is TRBV24-1; 15 bases map to TRBD2. With V trimmed by 1 base and J by 2 bases, 6 bases remained unmatched. Looked up from germline, CDR1 is KGHDR and CDR2 is SFDVKD. The CDR3 is 19 amino acids. The CDR3 DNA reads as TGTGCCACCAGTGATTTCACCGGGACTAGCGGGGGGACCACAGATACGCAGTATTTT. It specifies CATSDFTGTSGGTTDTQYF.

This chain connects TRBV24-1 to TRBJ2-7; TRBD1 aligns across 8 bases. The CDR3 is made up of 13 amino acids. J was trimmed by 4 bases and V by 9 bases; bases with no gene match: 7. In germline, CDR1 is KGHDR, CDR2 SFDVKD. The CDR3 region is CATQGQGWYEQYF. The CDR3 DNA follows: TGTGCCACCCAAGGACAGGGCTGGTACGAGCAGTACTTC.

The chain has TRBV27 and TRBJ2-7; D not certain. The CDR3 has 12 residues. V lost 5 bases and J lost 7, with 12 bases in between. CDR1 and CDR2 (germline): MNHEY, SMNVEV (reference sequence). In DNA, the CDR3 is TGTGCCAGCAGTCCGACTCCTACGGAGCAGTACTTC. Encoded protein: CASSPTPTEQYF.

The chain is built from TRBV29-1 and TRBJ2-1; 8 nucleotides line up with TRBD2. Germline lookup yields CDR1 SQVTM and CDR2 ANQGSEA. The CDR3 has 13 amino acids. V lost 3 bases and J lost 6; bases outside the gene matches: 4. In DNA form, the CDR3 reads TGCAGCGTTGATCGGGAGGGCCTCAATGAGCAGTTCTTC. Translation gives CSVDREGLNEQFF.

The CDR3 region has the DNA TGCGCCAGCAGCCAAGAGCGCGGCGGGGAGCTGTTTTTT. Translation gives CASSQERGGELFF. The chain uses TRBV4-3 and TRBJ2-2; no reliable D call. CDR1 and CDR2 from the germline V gene are LGHNA and YSLEER. V gave up 0 bases and J gave up 7 bases, with 6 bases separating them. This CDR3 has 13 residues.

The chain links TRBV12-3 or TRBV12-4 to TRBJ1-2, with D maybe TRBD1 (6 bases). V lost 6 bases and J 4 bases, leaving 12 bases between the germline ends. The CDR3 loop spans 13 amino acids. This CDR3 is CASSPDRFYGYTF. As DNA, the CDR3 is TGTGCCAGCAGCCCCGACAGGTTCTATGGCTACACCTTC.

The CDR3 reads CASSIDGRGENEQFF. Here the CDR3 DNA reads TGTGCCAGCAGCATAGATGGCAGGGGTGAGAATGAGCAGTTCTTC. The chain combines TRBV13 with TRBJ2-1, with TRBD1 as a possible D gene (6 bases). This CDR3 region has 15 residues. The germline V gene has CDR1 PRHDT and CDR2 FYEKMQ (reference sequence). Trimming stripped 5 bases from V and 7 bases from J, with 18 bases between. Full variable domain (outside the CDR3, taken from reference TRBV13 and TRBJ2-1): AAGVIQSPRHLIKEKRETATLKCYPIPRHDTVYWYQQGPGQDPQFLISFYEKMQSDKGSIPDRFSAQQFSDYHSELNMSSLELGDSALYFCASSIDGRGENEQFFGPGTRLTVL.

The rearrangement links TRBV10-3 to TRBJ2-7, with TRBD2 identical over 9 bases. CDR3 length: 16 amino acids. CDR1 ENHRY and CDR2 SYGVKD come from the germline V gene. Trimming removed 3 bases from V and 0 bases from J; junction bases left unmatched: 6. DNA of the CDR3: TGTGCCATCAGTGATACCCTAGCGGGGAACTCCTACGAGCAGTACTTC. Translated: CAISDTLAGNSYEQYF.

The chain combines TRBV5-1 with TRBJ2-1; 7 bases match TRBD1. The CDR3 totals 14 residues. V lost 2 bases to trimming and J lost 1 base; unmatched junction nucleotides: 0. Per germline, CDR1 SGHRS and CDR2 YFSETQ. For the CDR3, the DNA is TGCGCCAGCAGCTTACAGGGGTCCTACAATGAGCAGTTCTTC. Amino acids: CASSLQGSYNEQFF.

This clone was observed once. The chain uses TRBV5-1 and TRBJ1-1, with 10 bases matching TRBD1. The ends lost 0 bases at V and 3 bases at J; junction bases unmatched: 5. This CDR3 comprises 16 residues. Germline V gene data show CDR1 as SGHRS and CDR2 as YFSETQ. The CDR3 bases are TGCGCCAGCAGCTTGGGACAGGGGGCAGTCGACACTGAAGCTTTCTTT. As protein: CASSLGQGAVDTEAFF.

This sequence joins TRBV10-3 and TRBJ1-4; the D gene is possibly TRBD1 (6 bases). CDR3 length: 13 amino acids. Looked up from germline, CDR1 is ENHRY and CDR2 is SYGVKD. The V gene lost 4 bases and the J gene lost 7 bases, with 10 bases spanning the gap. The CDR3: CAISVNRAEKLFF. The CDR3 DNA is TGTGCCATCAGTGTCAACAGGGCTGAAAAACTGTTTTTT.

This clone was detected a few times. The chain employs TRBV4-3 and TRBJ1-5, with a tentative D call TRBD1 (5 bases). The V and J ends lost 6 bases and 7 bases respectively, with 13 bases between them. Germline CDR1 is LGHNA and CDR2 is YSLEER. This CDR3 is built from 13 residues. The CDR3 loop reads CASSVRAGQPQHF. DNA of the CDR3: TGCGCCAGCAGTGTCAGGGCGGGACAGCCCCAGCATTTT.

This chain joins TRBV11-2 and TRBJ2-7; TRBD2 matches at 10 bases. J lost 6 bases, V lost 5 bases, and 4 bases had no gene match. The CDR3 covers 13 residues. Germline V CDR1 and CDR2: SGHAT, FQNNGV. The CDR3 protein is CASSPGLASEQYF. CDR3 coding DNA: TGTGCCAGCAGCCCGGGACTAGCGTCCGAGCAGTACTTC. Combining the CDR3 with reference TRBV11-2 and TRBJ2-7 gives the whole variable domain EAGVAQSPRYKIIEKRQSVAFWCNPISGHATLYWYQQILGQGPKLLIQFQNNGVVDDSQLPKDRFSAERLKGVDSTLKIQPAKLEDSAVYLCASSPGLASEQYFGPGTRLTVT.

The chain uses TRBV19 and TRBJ2-3, with 11 positions matching TRBD2. J lost 5 bases, V lost 11 bases, and 9 bases had no gene match. This CDR3 is 14 amino acids long. The V gene's germline CDR1 is LNHDA and CDR2 SQIVND (reference sequence). The CDR3, as DNA: TGTGCCTCGAGACTAGCGGGATCCGAAGATACGCAGTATTTT. Its translation: CASRLAGSEDTQYF.

The rearrangement links TRBV19 to TRBJ1-2; no firm D call. V lost 3 bases, J lost 4 bases, and 9 bases lay in between. CDR1 is LNHDA, CDR2 SQIVND, per germline (reference sequence). The CDR3 has 13 residues. CDR3 coding DNA: TGTGCCAGTAGTATCCGGGGTGGCTATGGCTACACCTTC. It translates to CASSIRGGYGYTF.

This clone was detected once. This rearrangement joins TRBV7-9 to TRBJ1-5; 8 bases are a match to TRBD1. The V gene end was trimmed by 5 bases and the J gene end by 6 bases; junction bases not matched to a gene: 9. The CDR3 contains 15 residues. The germline V gene has CDR1 SEHNR and CDR2 FQNEAQ (reference sequence). CDR3 in amino acids: CASSLGTGGIQPQHF. In nucleotides, the CDR3 is TGTGCCAGCAGCCTAGGGACAGGCGGTATTCAGCCCCAGCATTTT.

The chain recombines TRBV27 with TRBJ2-2; D unclear. This CDR3 contains 12 residues. The V gene's germline CDR1 is MNHEY and CDR2 SMNVEV (reference sequence). V dropped 7 bases and J dropped 5 bases, with 8 bases sitting between them. CDR3 sequence reads: CASKFQTGELFF. The CDR3 DNA sequence: TGTGCCAGCAAATTCCAAACCGGGGAGCTGTTTTTT.

This clone showed up just once. The chain links TRBV28 to TRBJ2-5, with 8 nucleotides matching TRBD2. This CDR3 has 14 amino acids. V lost 7 bases to trimming and J lost 5 bases; unmatched junction nucleotides: 9. Looked up from germline, CDR1 is MDHEN and CDR2 is SYDVKM. CDR3 sequence: CASTPGGRGETQYF. The CDR3 coding sequence is TGTGCCAGCACCCCGGGGGGGCGCGGGGAGACCCAGTACTTC.

J is TRBJ2-2 and V is TRBV4-1; D might be TRBD1 (5 bases). Germline loops: CDR1 MGHRA, CDR2 YSYEKL. This CDR3 is built from 16 residues. V dropped 1 base and J dropped 0 bases, with 9 bases sitting between them. CDR3 in DNA: TGCGCCAGCAGCCAAGTTAGGACATCGAACACCGGGGAGCTGTTTTTT. Amino acids: CASSQVRTSNTGELFF.

V is TRBV3-1 (or the pseudogene TRBV3-2) and J is TRBJ2-7, with unresolved D. The V gene lost 1 base and the J gene lost 2 bases, with 9 bases spanning the gap. The length of the CDR3 is 14 residues. Germline V gene data show CDR1 as LGHDT and CDR2 as YNNKEL (reference sequence). The CDR3 DNA sequence: TGTGCCAGCAGCCAAGTCGCAGTTACCTACGAGCAGTACTTC. This codes for CASSQVAVTYEQYF.

The gene calls are TRBV2 and TRBJ2-3, with D tentatively TRBD1 (6 bases). Trimming took off 10 bases at V and 8 bases at J, with 13 bases between the two ends. The CDR3 totals 11 residues. CDR1 SNHLY and CDR2 FYNNEI come from the germline V gene. Here the CDR3 DNA reads TGTGCCACCCGAACAGGGTTTACGCAGTATTTT. It translates to CATRTGFTQYF.

The genes are TRBV14 and TRBJ2-1; D remains unclear. CDR1 is SGHDN, CDR2 FVKESK, per germline. This CDR3 contains 11 residues. V was shortened by 4 bases and J by 5 bases, with 3 bases between the two germline ends. In DNA form, the CDR3 reads TGTGCCAGCAGCCTAGACAATGAGCAGTTCTTC. Translated, it gives CASSLDNEQFF.

The chain is built from TRBV4-1 and TRBJ2-7; a weak D match, TRBD1 (5 bases). The CDR3 is made up of 17 amino acids. V was clipped by 1 base and J by 6 bases, with 22 bases between them. Germline V gene sequence: CDR1 MGHRA, CDR2 YSYEKL. The chain's CDR3 is CASSQVDMGWMIGEQYF. For the CDR3, the DNA is TGCGCCAGCAGCCAAGTGGACATGGGATGGATGATAGGCGAGCAGTACTTC.

The CDR3 loop reads CASSGQGGQPQHF. As DNA, the CDR3 is TGTGCCAGCAGCGGACAGGGCGGGCAGCCCCAGCATTTT. This rearrangement joins TRBV6-2 or TRBV6-3 to TRBJ1-5; 8 nucleotides agree with TRBD1. This CDR3 has 13 amino acids. CDR1 MNHEY and CDR2 SVGEGT come from the germline V gene. With 6 bases clipped from V and 7 bases from J, the junction kept 5 bases outside the gene matches.